This paragraph reports one T cell receptor beta chain. The antigen is not known. Germline loops: CDR1 WNHNN, CDR2 SYGVQD (reference sequence). The J segment lost 3 bases and the V segment lost 3 bases, leaving 7 bases of the junction unmatched. The CDR3 runs 17 residues. The table came from immunoSEQ multiplex PCR; TCRdb's copy has only in-frame clones and leaves some out. Among 95,000 to 150,000 clones listed, roughly 88% were seen once. The data are from a study of T cell responses to AZD1222 COVID-19 vaccine. Overall study: Second doses at about 4 or about 12 weeks were pooled.

Whole-study findings and limits: Clonal diversity was possibly underestimated; the donors were predominantly white British and more often female. Without day 14 samples, only post-peak T cell repertoires were studied.

The clonotype originates from an adult in good health. V and J are TRBV10-1 and TRBJ2-1; 11 nucleotides align to TRBD2. The sample in question was peripheral blood, obtained on day 0 of AZD1222 vaccination. In DNA, the CDR3 is TGCGCCAGCAGTGATGGGCTAGCGGGGGGCCTCTACAATGAGCAGTTCTTC. This encodes CASSDGLAGGLYNEQFF.